This TCR beta chain was captured by sequencing in a study of CD8 T cells in Susac syndrome. RNA amounts of about 0.5 to 1 ug underwent reverse transcription with random hexamers. One entry per CDR3 protein, called by TCRdb with MiXCR from the immunoSEQ multiplex PCR reads. The repertoire holds around 140,000 distinct CDR3 sequences, with around 85% as singletons. Deletions cut 2 bases from V and 4 bases from J, with 19 bases between. The CDR3 consists of 16 residues. CDR1 and CDR2 (germline): DFQATT, SNEGSKA (reference sequence). This receptor was taken from a human donor with multiple sclerosis. This chain uses TRBV20-1 with TRBJ2-3, with D maybe TRBD1 (6 bases). The sample taken for sequencing was CD8+ T cells from PBMCs. CDR3 residues: CSARIGPGAIADTQYF. The CDR3 nucleotides are TGCAGTGCTAGAATAGGGCCAGGGGCGATCGCAGATACGCAGTATTTT.